The TCR beta chain described here comes from a study of CD8 T cells in Susac syndrome. CDR3 length equals 15 residues. J gave up 7 bases and V 3 bases, and 12 bases lay outside the gene matches. It was with random hexamers that about 0.45 to 1 ug RNA was reverse transcribed. An immunoSEQ multiplex PCR amplified TCR beta CDR3 over 54 Vbeta and 13 Jbeta. One entry per CDR3 protein, called by TCRdb with MiXCR from the immunoSEQ multiplex PCR reads. The data contain 100,000 to 150,000 distinct CDR3 sequences, roughly 94% of them singletons. Sequencing was performed on CD4+ T cells from PBMCs. The sequence derives from a human donor in good health. The V and J genes are TRBV12-3 or TRBV12-4 and TRBJ2-7; 7 bases map to TRBD2. CDR3 nucleotide sequence: TGTGCCAGCAGTTTTGCGAGCGGGACTGGGAAGGAGCAGTACTTC. Its translation: CASSFASGTGKEQYF.